This TCR beta chain is drawn from a study of T cells after yellow fever vaccination (dated by TCRdb to between 2018 and 2021). Regarding the complete study: The SMART-Seq v4 Ultra Low Input RNA kit was used to prepare libraries from fractions with low cell numbers. Blood samples were taken at several timepoints before and after primary and secondary immunization, and bulk PBMC replicates and cell subsets were isolated. To track T-cell clones before and after primary and booster YFV17D yellow fever vaccination, bulk TCR alpha and beta repertoires were sequenced longitudinally. The cohort comprised two healthy male donors, one aged 18 to 30 and one aged 30 to 40 years. Study-level results and caveats: Most clones expanded after primary vaccination were re-detected after the booster (almost 97% of CD4 and around 88% of CD8), suggesting broad memory maintenance. Compared with the primary T-cell response, the secondary T-cell response was weaker but faster, peaking on day 5 rather than day 15. Only a couple of donors were included in the study, so the extent to which the findings can be generalized is limited. Computational filtering was required because FACS-sorted repertoires could contain abundant contaminating clonotypes from the bulk population. A small share of clonotypes was detected in both CD4 and CD8 compartments, with the overlap likely arising from convergent recombination.

The instrument was an Illumina NovaSeq 6000. TCR cDNA was made using 5'RACE template switching, a step that added a universal primer site and unique molecular identifiers. Priming for cDNA synthesis came from both the TCR alpha and TCR beta constant segments. Library amplification used two PCR steps, and the second PCR step added sample barcodes and sequencing adapters. Libraries were sequenced on Illumina HiSeq 2500 (2x100 bp) or NovaSeq (2x150 bp). The paper's data handling went like this. Reads were demultiplexed and collapsed into UMI consensus sequences with MIGEC, and V(D)J alignment was performed with MiXCR. Using edgeR on replicate PBMC samples, clonotypes were called vaccine-responding if FDR was below 0.01 and the log2 fold change was above 5 up to day 15. Bulk clonotypes were assigned CD4 or CD8 identity according to which sequenced CD4 or CD8 repertoire held them at higher abundance. TCRdb reworked the public reads: Q25 trimming with fastp, MiXCR clone assembly, productive beta chains retained. Rows matching on CDR3 protein sequence are summarized as one entry with the most common DNA and genes. These V and J calls originate from TCRdb's pipeline instead of the authors' own analysis. The sample profile shows some 250,000 distinct CDR3 sequences; roughly 4% of them were found once. Of the sample, under 20% falls within the top ten clones.

Interpreted using the paper, the treatment or condition label stands for: live attenuated yellow fever vaccine strain. At every blood-draw timepoint, two biological replicates of bulk PBMCs were collected. PBMCs were isolated from peripheral blood using a standard Ficoll-Paque protocol. TriZol was used to extract RNA from bulk PBMCs, CD4 and CD8 fractions, and dextramer-positive and dextramer-negative fractions. The junction shows trimming of 5 bases on V and 2 bases on J, plus 10 bases between the germline ends. The CDR3 contains 13 residues, cysteine and phenylalanine counted. This entry keeps only the CDR3 DNA: 39 bases, framed from base 1. CDR1 and CDR2, looked up from the germline V gene, are SGHRS and YFSETQ. This clonotype was seen many times. What antigen it recognizes has not been identified. No much larger clonotype is one base removed from it; base qualities were not supplied.

The chain couples TRBV5-1 to TRBJ1-2; the D gene assignment is ambiguous. This material consisted of PBMCs, taken 15 days after the yellow fever booster vaccination. The clonotype originates from a man younger than 35 who received the YFV17D yellow fever vaccine. The DNA is as follows: TGCGCCAGCAGGCCCCTATCCAACTATGGCTACACCTTC. It codes for CASRPLSNYGYTF.